A single sample gave rise to the 8 T cell receptor beta chains below, sequenced in a study of cytomegalovirus exposure and HLA in healthy donors. Amplification used 60 Vbeta primers and 13 Jbeta primers. Sequenced by immunoSEQ multiplex PCR; TCRdb stores in-frame clones only, minus some. The table shows roughly 100,000 clones, with about 13% occurring only once. Sequenced input: PBMCs. These receptor sequences come from a man in his forties in good health and CMV-seropositive.

This rearrangement joins TRBV19 to TRBJ2-4; unclear D gene. The CDR3 is 15 amino acids. Germline lookup yields CDR1 LNHDA and CDR2 SQIVND (reference sequence). Trimming cost V 1 base and J 0 bases, with 7 bases left between them. CDR3 region: CASSIVQLAKNIQYF. CDR3 coding DNA: TGTGCCAGTAGTATAGTCCAACTAGCCAAAAACATTCAGTACTTC.

This clone was detected many times. The chain combines TRBV6-5 with TRBJ2-1; TRBD2 aligns across 7 bases. J was trimmed by 7 bases and V by 2 bases; bases with no gene match: 8. The CDR3 contains 15 residues. Germline V gene lookup returns CDR1 MNHEY and CDR2 SVGAGI. The CDR3 reads CASSYGLAEINEQFF. CDR3 nucleotide sequence: TGTGCCAGCAGTTACGGGCTAGCGGAGATTAATGAGCAGTTCTTC.

The rearrangement links TRBV28 to TRBJ1-1, with 7 bases lining up with TRBD1. CDR3 length equals 15 residues. Germline V lookup: CDR1 MDHEN, CDR2 SYDVKM. J gave up 0 bases and V 10 bases, and 11 bases lay outside the gene matches. The CDR3 DNA reads TGTGCCACGATCTCGGACAGGCTAATGAACACTGAAGCTTTCTTT. Encoded protein: CATISDRLMNTEAFF.

This clone was picked up a small number of times. The genes are TRBV30 and TRBJ2-1; 12 bases line up with TRBD2. CDR1 GTSNPN and CDR2 SVGIG come from the germline V gene (reference sequence). The J segment lost 10 bases and the V segment lost 3 bases, leaving 13 bases of the junction unmatched. CDR3 size: 16 residues. CDR3 bases: TGTGCCTGGAGCGGTTTAGGGCTAGCGGGAGGGGGGGAGCAGTTCTTC. It codes for CAWSGLGLAGGGEQFF.

The chain is built from TRBV7-8 and TRBJ2-2, with TRBD2 matching over 7 bases. Germline CDR1 reads SGHVS; CDR2 reads FQNEAQ. J gave up 6 bases and V 0 bases, and 4 bases lay outside the gene matches. CDR3 size: 15 residues. This CDR3 is CASSLAGGPAGELFF. As DNA, the CDR3 is TGTGCCAGCAGCTTAGCGGGAGGGCCCGCCGGGGAGCTGTTTTTT.

This sequence joins TRBV7-9 and TRBJ2-7; a weak D match, TRBD1 (6 bases). The CDR3 consists of 13 residues. CDR1 SEHNR and CDR2 FQNEAQ come from the germline V gene (reference sequence). V lost 6 bases, J lost 4 bases, and 13 bases lay in between. CDR3 residues: CASRKAGAYEQYF. Here the CDR3 DNA reads TGTGCCAGCAGAAAAGCAGGGGCATACGAGCAGTACTTC.

This clone was recorded a few times. The chain couples TRBV27 to TRBJ2-7; no clear D. This CDR3 contains 13 residues. Germline CDR1 reads MNHEY; CDR2 reads SMNVEV (reference sequence). V lost 3 bases and J 3 bases, leaving 9 bases between the germline ends. Here the CDR3 reads CASSFLPFYEQYF. The CDR3, as DNA: TGTGCCAGCAGTTTCCTCCCCTTCTACGAGCAGTACTTC.

The chain couples TRBV30 to TRBJ1-2, with 11 bases aligning to TRBD1. The CDR3 runs to 14 residues. V gave up 1 base and J gave up 2 bases; unmatched junction bases: 0. Germline values: CDR1 GTSNPN, CDR2 SVGIG (reference sequence). For the CDR3, the DNA is TGTGCCTGGAGTGGGGACAGGGGGAACTATGGCTACACCTTC. Protein sequence: CAWSGDRGNYGYTF. Full variable domain (rest looked up from reference TRBV30 and TRBJ1-2): SQTIHQWPATLVQPVGSPLSLECTVEGTSNPNLYWYRQAAGRGLQLLFYSVGIGQISSEVPQNLSASRPQDRQFILSSKKLLLSDSGFYLCAWSGDRGNYGYTFGSGTRLTVV.